The 15 T cell receptor beta chains reported below all come from one sample, sequenced in a study of blood T cell repertoires in COVID-19. Only in-frame clones appear in the TCRdb table, and some are missing; sequencing was by immunoSEQ multiplex PCR. The sample shows 190,000 or so clones, around 87% of them seen only once. Sequencing was carried out using peripheral blood. The receptors were gathered from a man aged 50 or older with acute or convalescent COVID-19.

The chain employs TRBV10-3 and TRBJ1-2, with 7 bases aligning to TRBD1. The CDR3 is 12 amino acids. With 5 bases clipped from V and 8 bases from J, the junction kept 5 bases outside the gene matches. Germline CDR1 and CDR2: ENHRY and SYGVKD. The CDR3 DNA reads TGTGCCATCAGTTCCGACAGGGTGGGCTACACCTTC. It yields the protein CAISSDRVGYTF.

The CDR3 protein is CASSSQGAANEKLFF. CDR3 DNA: TGTGCCAGCAGCTCCCAGGGGGCGGCTAATGAAAAACTGTTTTTT. The rearrangement uses TRBV7-2 and TRBJ1-4, with 8 bases that match TRBD1. Germline V gene sequence: CDR1 SGHTA, CDR2 FQGNSA. The ends lost 4 bases at V and 3 bases at J; junction bases unmatched: 4. This CDR3 is built from 15 residues.

The chain uses TRBV29-1 and TRBJ2-7, with D uncertain. In germline, CDR1 is SQVTM, CDR2 ANQGSEA. The CDR3 runs 13 residues. Trimming left V 4 bases short and J 3 bases short, with 13 bases between. The CDR3 is CSVVPNVGYEQYF. CDR3 sequence (DNA): TGCAGCGTTGTTCCCAATGTCGGCTACGAGCAGTACTTC.

The chain carries TRBV18 and TRBJ1-5; D uncertain. Germline loops: CDR1 KGHSH, CDR2 LQKENI. V shed 3 bases and J shed 0 bases, with 24 bases lying between them. The CDR3 covers 20 residues. CDR3 sequence: CASSPGPGDAGMNSNQPQHF. The CDR3 bases are TGTGCCAGCTCACCCGGTCCTGGGGATGCGGGGATGAATAGCAATCAGCCCCAGCATTTT.

The rearrangement links TRBV15 to TRBJ1-6, with D possibly TRBD1 on 6 matching bases. Per germline, CDR1 LNHNV and CDR2 YYDKDF (reference sequence). There are 15 residues in the CDR3. Between the trimmed V and J ends, which lost 3 bases and 10 bases, there was a span of 16 bases. This CDR3 is CATSSAITGTSPLHF. CDR3 DNA: TGTGCCACCAGCAGTGCTATCACAGGGACCTCACCCCTCCACTTT.

This rearrangement joins TRBV29-1 to TRBJ1-4; the D gene is possibly TRBD1 (5 bases). V was trimmed by 7 bases and J by 7 bases, leaving 16 bases between them. CDR1 is SQVTM, CDR2 ANQGSEA, per germline. This CDR3 is built from 13 residues. The CDR3 is CSGAAGQAEKLFF. As DNA, the CDR3 is TGCAGCGGGGCGGCAGGGCAGGCTGAAAAACTGTTTTTT. Filled out from reference TRBV29-1 and TRBJ1-4, the complete variable domain reads SAVISQKPSRDICQRGTSLTIQCQVDSQVTMMFWYRQQPGQSLTLIATANQGSEATYESGFVIDKFPISRPNLTFSTLTVSNMSPEDSSIYLCSGAAGQAEKLFFGSGTQLSVL.

This chain links TRBV28 with TRBJ2-1; TRBD2 aligns across 7 bases. The germline gives CDR1 MDHEN, CDR2 SYDVKM. The CDR3 length is 16 residues. The J segment lost 0 bases and the V segment lost 3 bases, leaving 5 bases of the junction unmatched. The CDR3 sequence: CASSFRGGSSYNEQFF. The CDR3 DNA sequence: TGTGCCAGCAGTTTCCGGGGCGGGAGCTCCTACAATGAGCAGTTCTTC.

The V call is TRBV24-1, the J call TRBJ1-5; D perhaps matches TRBD1 (5 bases). Germline V gene data show CDR1 as KGHDR and CDR2 as SFDVKD. Trimming left V 0 bases short and J 6 bases short, with 5 bases between. The CDR3 spans 13 residues. CDR3 amino acids: CATSDLRGQPQHF. The CDR3 region has the DNA TGTGCCACCAGTGATTTGAGGGGTCAGCCCCAGCATTTT.

The chain recombines TRBV5-6 with TRBJ2-7; D is perhaps TRBD1 (6 bases). The germline CDR1 and CDR2 sequences are SGHDT and YYEEEE. V was shortened by 4 bases and J by 2 bases, with 13 bases between the two germline ends. The CDR3 contains 14 residues. CDR3 DNA sequence: TGTGCCAGCAGCGCCCGGACAGTGCCCTACGAGCAGTACGTC. As protein: CASSARTVPYEQYV.

The chain recombines TRBV4-3 with TRBJ1-2; the D gene is possibly TRBD1 (6 bases). The V end lost 4 bases, the J end lost 4 bases, and 13 bases lay between the germline ends. Germline CDR1 is LGHNA and CDR2 is YSLEER. The CDR3 is made up of 14 amino acids. DNA for the CDR3: TGCGCCAGCAGCCGAGAGGTCAGGGGCTATGGCTACACCTTC. This translates into CASSREVRGYGYTF.

This chain links TRBV9 with TRBJ2-1; 7 nucleotides line up with TRBD2. In germline, CDR1 is SGDLS, CDR2 YYNGEE. V was pared by 0 bases and J by 7 bases, with 16 bases of the junction left unmatched. The CDR3 has 18 residues. This chain's CDR3 is CASSVGRSGGGRQNEQFF. The CDR3 DNA follows: TGTGCCAGCAGCGTAGGTCGATCGGGGGGTGGTCGACAGAATGAGCAGTTCTTC.

V and J are TRBV11-2 and TRBJ2-1; TRBD2 matches at 8 bases. The ends lost 5 bases at V and 2 bases at J; junction bases unmatched: 5. The CDR3 contains 15 residues. In germline, CDR1 is SGHAT, CDR2 FQNNGV. CDR3 nucleotides: TGTGCCAGCAGCCGCGGGAGGACTGCCTACAATGAGCAGTTCTTC. The encoded protein is CASSRGRTAYNEQFF.

The chain employs TRBV29-1 and TRBJ1-1; no firm D call. Germline assignment: CDR1 SQVTM and CDR2 ANQGSEA. This CDR3 is built from 14 residues. V was cut by 2 bases and J by 0 bases, with 10 bases left in between. The CDR3 loop is CSVENSPMNTEAFF. In DNA form, the CDR3 reads TGCAGCGTTGAAAACAGCCCCATGAACACTGAAGCTTTCTTT.

This clone was detected once. This chain uses TRBV6-5 with TRBJ1-1, with a tentative D call TRBD1 (6 bases). Germline V CDR1 and CDR2: MNHEY, SVGAGI. Trimming shortened V by 6 bases and J by 11 bases, and 16 bases separated the two germline ends. The CDR3 contains 12 residues. This chain's CDR3 is CASSQSPGAAFF. The CDR3 DNA follows: TGTGCCAGCAGCCAAAGTCCAGGGGCGGCTTTCTTT.

The chain couples TRBV19 to TRBJ2-6; weak D call: TRBD1 (6 bases). This CDR3 is built from 14 residues. The germline CDR1 and CDR2 sequences are LNHDA and SQIVND (reference sequence). Trimming pared 9 bases from V and 0 bases from J, leaving 9 bases between. This chain's CDR3 is CASNRASGANVLTF. The CDR3 nucleotides read TGTGCCAGCAACAGGGCCTCTGGGGCCAACGTCCTGACTTTC. The full variable domain, with the rest looked up from reference TRBV19 and TRBJ2-6, is DGGITQSPKYLFRKEGQNVTLSCEQNLNHDAMYWYRQDPGQGLRLIYYSQIVNDFQKGDIAEGYSVSREKKESFPLTVTSAQKNPTAFYLCASNRASGANVLTFGAGSRLTVL.